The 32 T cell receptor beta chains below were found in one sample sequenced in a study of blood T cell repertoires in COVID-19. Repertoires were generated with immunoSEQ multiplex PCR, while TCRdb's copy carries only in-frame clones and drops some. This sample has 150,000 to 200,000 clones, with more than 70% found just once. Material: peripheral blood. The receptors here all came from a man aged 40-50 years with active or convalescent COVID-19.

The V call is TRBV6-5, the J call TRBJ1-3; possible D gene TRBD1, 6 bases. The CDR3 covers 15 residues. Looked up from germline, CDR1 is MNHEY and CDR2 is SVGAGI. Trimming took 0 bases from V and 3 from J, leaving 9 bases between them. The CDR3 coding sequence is TGTGCCAGCAGTTACTCCGGACAGATTGGAAACACCATATATTTT. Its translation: CASSYSGQIGNTIYF.

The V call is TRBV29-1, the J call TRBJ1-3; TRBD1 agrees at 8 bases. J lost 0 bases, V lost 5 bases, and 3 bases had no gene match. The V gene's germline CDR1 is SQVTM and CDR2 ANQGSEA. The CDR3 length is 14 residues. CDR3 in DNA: TGCAGCGTTCGACAGGGGCGCTCTGGAAACACCATATATTTT. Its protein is CSVRQGRSGNTIYF.

In nucleotides, the CDR3 is TGTGCCAGCTCTCAGGGACAGGCGGGCTCTGGAAACACCATATATTTT. It translates to CASSQGQAGSGNTIYF. The chain employs TRBV18 and TRBJ1-3, with 8 positions matching TRBD1. J lost 0 bases, V lost 6 bases, and 7 bases had no gene match. Per the germline V gene, CDR1 is KGHSH and CDR2 is LQKENI. This CDR3 has 16 residues.

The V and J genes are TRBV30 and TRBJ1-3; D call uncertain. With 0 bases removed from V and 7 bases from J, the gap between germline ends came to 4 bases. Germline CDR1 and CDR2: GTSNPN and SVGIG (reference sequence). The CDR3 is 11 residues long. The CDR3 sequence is CAWSVENTIYF. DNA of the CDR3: TGTGCCTGGAGTGTTGAGAACACCATATATTTT.

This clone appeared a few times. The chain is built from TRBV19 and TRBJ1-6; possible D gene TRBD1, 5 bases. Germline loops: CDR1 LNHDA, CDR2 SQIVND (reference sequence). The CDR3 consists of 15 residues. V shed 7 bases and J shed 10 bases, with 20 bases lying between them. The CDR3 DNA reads TGTGCCAGTAAGGTGGAGGGGCGCGGGAACTCACCCCTCCACTTT. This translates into CASKVEGRGNSPLHF.

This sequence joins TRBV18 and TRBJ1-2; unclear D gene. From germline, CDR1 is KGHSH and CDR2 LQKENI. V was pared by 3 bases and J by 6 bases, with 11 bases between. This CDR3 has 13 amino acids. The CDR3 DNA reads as TGTGCCAGCTCACCTACGGGTGGAAATGGCTACACCTTC. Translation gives CASSPTGGNGYTF.

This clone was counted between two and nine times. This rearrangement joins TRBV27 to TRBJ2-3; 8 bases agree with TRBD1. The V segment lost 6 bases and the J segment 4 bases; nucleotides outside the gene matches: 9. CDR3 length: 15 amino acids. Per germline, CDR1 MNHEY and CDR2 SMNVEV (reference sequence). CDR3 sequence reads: CASRAGQEWADTQYF. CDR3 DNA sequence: TGTGCCAGCAGGGCGGGACAGGAGTGGGCAGATACGCAGTATTTT.

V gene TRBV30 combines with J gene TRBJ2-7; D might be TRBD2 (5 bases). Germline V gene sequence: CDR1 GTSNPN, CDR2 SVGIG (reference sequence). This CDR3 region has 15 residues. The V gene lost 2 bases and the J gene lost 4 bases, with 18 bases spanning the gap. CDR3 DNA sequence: TGTGCCTGGAGTCCCTTGGATTCGGACTTTTACGAGCAGTACTTC. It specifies CAWSPLDSDFYEQYF.

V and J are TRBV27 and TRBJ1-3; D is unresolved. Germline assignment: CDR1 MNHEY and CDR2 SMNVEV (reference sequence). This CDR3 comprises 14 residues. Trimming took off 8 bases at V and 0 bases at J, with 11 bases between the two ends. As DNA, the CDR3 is TGTGCCAGCTACAGTATATCCTCTGGAAACACCATATATTTT. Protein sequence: CASYSISSGNTIYF.

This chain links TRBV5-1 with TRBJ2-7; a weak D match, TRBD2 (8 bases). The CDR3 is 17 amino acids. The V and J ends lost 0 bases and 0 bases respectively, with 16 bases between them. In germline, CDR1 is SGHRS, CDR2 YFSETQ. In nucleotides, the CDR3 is TGCGCCAGCAGCTTGGGTACCAGGGGGACTAGCTCCTACGAGCAGTACTTC. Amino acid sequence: CASSLGTRGTSSYEQYF.

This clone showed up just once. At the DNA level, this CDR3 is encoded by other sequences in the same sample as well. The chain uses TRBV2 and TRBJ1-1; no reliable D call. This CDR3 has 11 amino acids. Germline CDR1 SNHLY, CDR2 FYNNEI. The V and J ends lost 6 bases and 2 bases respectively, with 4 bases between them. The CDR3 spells CASSVNTEAFF. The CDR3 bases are TGTGCCAGCAGCGTTAACACTGAAGCTTTCTTT.

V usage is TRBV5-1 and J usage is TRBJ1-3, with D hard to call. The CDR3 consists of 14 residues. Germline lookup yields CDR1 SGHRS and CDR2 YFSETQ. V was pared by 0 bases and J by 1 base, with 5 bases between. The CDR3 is CASSLGESGNTIYF. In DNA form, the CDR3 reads TGCGCCAGCAGCTTGGGGGAGTCTGGAAACACCATATATTTT.

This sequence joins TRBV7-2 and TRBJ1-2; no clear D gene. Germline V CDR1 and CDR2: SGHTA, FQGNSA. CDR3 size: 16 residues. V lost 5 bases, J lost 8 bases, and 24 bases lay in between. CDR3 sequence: CASSQRLAAGRMGYTF. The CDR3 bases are TGTGCCAGCAGCCAACGTCTCGCAGCGGGAAGGATGGGCTACACCTTC. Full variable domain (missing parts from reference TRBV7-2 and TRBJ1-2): GAGVSQSPSNKVTEKGKDVELRCDPISGHTALYWYRQSLGQGLEFLIYFQGNSAPDKSGLPSDRFSAERTGGSVSTLTIQRTQQEDSAVYLCASSQRLAAGRMGYTFGSGTRLTVV.

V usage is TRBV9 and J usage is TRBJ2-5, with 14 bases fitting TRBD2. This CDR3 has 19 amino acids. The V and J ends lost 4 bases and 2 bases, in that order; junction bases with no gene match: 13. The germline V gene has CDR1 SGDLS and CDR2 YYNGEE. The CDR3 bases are TGTGCCAGCAGCTCCCGACAGGGGACTAGCGGGAGTACTCAAGAGACCCAGTACTTC. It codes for CASSSRQGTSGSTQETQYF.

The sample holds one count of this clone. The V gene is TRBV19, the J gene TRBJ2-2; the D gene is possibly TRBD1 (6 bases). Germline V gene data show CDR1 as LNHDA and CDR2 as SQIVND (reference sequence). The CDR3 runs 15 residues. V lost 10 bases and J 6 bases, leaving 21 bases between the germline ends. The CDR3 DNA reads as TGTGCCACCGGACGGGATTTATGGGGGCCCGGGGAGCTGTTTTTT. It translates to CATGRDLWGPGELFF.

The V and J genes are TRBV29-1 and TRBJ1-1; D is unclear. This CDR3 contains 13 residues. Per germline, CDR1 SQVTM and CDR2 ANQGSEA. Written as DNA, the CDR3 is TGCACCGCGTTGATCGGGGTGCGAACTGAAGCTTTCTTT. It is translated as CTALIGVRTEAFF.

In nucleotides, the CDR3 is TGTGCCAGCAGTCCAGGGGAGCCTGAAGCTTTCTTT. Translated: CASSPGEPEAFF. V is TRBV12-3 or TRBV12-4 and J is TRBJ1-1; D is perhaps TRBD1 (6 bases). The CDR3 covers 12 residues. Trimming took off 5 bases at V and 6 bases at J, with 10 bases between the two ends.

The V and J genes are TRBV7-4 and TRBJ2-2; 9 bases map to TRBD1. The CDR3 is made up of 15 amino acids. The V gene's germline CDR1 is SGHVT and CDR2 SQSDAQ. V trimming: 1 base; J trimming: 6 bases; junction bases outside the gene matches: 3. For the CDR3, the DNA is TGTGCCAGCAGCTTAGGACAGGGGGTGGCCGGGGAGCTGTTTTTT. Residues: CASSLGQGVAGELFF.

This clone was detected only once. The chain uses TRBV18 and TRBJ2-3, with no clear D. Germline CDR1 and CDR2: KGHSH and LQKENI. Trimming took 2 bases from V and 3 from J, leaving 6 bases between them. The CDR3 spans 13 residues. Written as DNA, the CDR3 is TGTGCCAGCTCACCAGAGCTGACAGATACGCAGTATTTT. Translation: CASSPELTDTQYF.

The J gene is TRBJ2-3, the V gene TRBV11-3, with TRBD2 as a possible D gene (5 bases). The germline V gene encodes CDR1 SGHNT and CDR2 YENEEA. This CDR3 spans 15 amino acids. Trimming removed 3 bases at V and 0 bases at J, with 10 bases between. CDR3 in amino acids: CASSFFRTSTDTQYF. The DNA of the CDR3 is TGTGCCAGCAGCTTCTTCCGGACTAGCACAGATACGCAGTATTTT.

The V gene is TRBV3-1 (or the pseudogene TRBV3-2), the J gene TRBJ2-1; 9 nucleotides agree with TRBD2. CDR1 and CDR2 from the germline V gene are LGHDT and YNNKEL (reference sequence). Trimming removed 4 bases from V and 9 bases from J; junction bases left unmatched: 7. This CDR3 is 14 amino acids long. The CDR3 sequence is CASSRIAGDREQFF. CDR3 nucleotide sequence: TGTGCCAGCAGCCGGATAGCGGGAGACCGTGAGCAGTTCTTC.

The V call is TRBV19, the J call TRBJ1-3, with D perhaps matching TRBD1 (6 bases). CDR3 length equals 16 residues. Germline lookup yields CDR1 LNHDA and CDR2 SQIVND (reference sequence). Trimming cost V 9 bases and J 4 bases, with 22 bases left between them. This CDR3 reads CASESGAGVPGNTIYF. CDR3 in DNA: TGTGCCAGCGAATCGGGGGCGGGAGTACCAGGAAACACCATATATTTT. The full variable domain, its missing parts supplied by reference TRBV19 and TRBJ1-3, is DGGITQSPKYLFRKEGQNVTLSCEQNLNHDAMYWYRQDPGQGLRLIYYSQIVNDFQKGDIAEGYSVSREKKESFPLTVTSAQKNPTAFYLCASESGAGVPGNTIYFGEGSWLTVV.

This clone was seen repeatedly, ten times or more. CDR3 bases: TGTGCCAGCAGTCAGACAGGGGGTAGGAAGTACTTC. Its protein product is CASSQTGGRKYF. The chain has TRBV6-5 and TRBJ2-7, with 9 bases lining up with TRBD1. Trimming removed 5 bases from V and 11 bases from J; junction bases left unmatched: 7. From germline, CDR1 is MNHEY and CDR2 SVGAGI. This CDR3 is built from 12 residues.

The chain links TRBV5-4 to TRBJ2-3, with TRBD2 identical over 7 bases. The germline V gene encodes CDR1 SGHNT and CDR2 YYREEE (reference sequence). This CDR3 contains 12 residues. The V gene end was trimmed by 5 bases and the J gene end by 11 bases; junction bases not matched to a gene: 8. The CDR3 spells CASSLWEGMQYF. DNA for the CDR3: TGTGCCAGCAGTCTGTGGGAGGGTATGCAGTATTTT.

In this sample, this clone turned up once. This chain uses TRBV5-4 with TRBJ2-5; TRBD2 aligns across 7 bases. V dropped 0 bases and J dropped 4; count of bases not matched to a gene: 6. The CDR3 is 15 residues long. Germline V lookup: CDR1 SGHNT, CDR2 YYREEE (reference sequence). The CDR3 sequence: CASSLGGGEAETQYF. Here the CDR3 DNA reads TGTGCCAGCAGCTTGGGGGGGGGTGAGGCAGAGACCCAGTACTTC.

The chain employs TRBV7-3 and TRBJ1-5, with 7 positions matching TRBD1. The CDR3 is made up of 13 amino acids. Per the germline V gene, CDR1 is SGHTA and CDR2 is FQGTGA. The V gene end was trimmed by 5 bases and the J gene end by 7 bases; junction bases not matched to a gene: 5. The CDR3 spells CASSHNRGQPQHF. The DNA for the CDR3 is TGTGCCAGCAGCCATAACAGGGGACAGCCCCAGCATTTT.

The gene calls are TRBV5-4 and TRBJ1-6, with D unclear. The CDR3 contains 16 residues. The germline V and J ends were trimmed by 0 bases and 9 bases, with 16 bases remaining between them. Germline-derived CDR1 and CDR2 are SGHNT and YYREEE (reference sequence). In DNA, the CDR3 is TGTGCCAGCAGCTTGGGAACTGAAATTTCGGGTTCACCCCTCCACTTT. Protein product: CASSLGTEISGSPLHF.

CDR3 in DNA: TGCGCCAGCCTCGGCGGAGGGATTAATTCACCCCTCCACTTT. Amino acid sequence: CASLGGGINSPLHF. The chain recombines TRBV4-1 with TRBJ1-6; unclear D gene. The CDR3 spans 14 residues. Germline V CDR1 and CDR2: MGHRA, YSYEKL. The ends were cut back, 8 bases at V and 6 bases at J, with 14 bases in the middle.

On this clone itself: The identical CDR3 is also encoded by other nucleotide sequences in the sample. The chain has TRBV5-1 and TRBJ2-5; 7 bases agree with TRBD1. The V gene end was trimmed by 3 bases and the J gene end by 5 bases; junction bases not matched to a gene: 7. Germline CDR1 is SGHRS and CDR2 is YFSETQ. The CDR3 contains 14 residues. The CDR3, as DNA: TGCGCCAGCAGCTCTAGGGGGCGTGGGGAGACCCAGTACTTC. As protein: CASSSRGRGETQYF.

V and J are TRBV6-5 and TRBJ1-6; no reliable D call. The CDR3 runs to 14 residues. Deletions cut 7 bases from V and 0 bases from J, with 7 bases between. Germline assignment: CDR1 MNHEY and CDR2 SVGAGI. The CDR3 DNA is TGTGCCAGCACTAGAAGCTCCTATAATTCACCCCTCCACTTT. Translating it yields CASTRSSYNSPLHF.

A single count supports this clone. As DNA, the CDR3 is TGTGCCAGTAGCTTCAGTGATCTCTACAATGAGCAGTTCTTC. Protein sequence: CASSFSDLYNEQFF. The chain has TRBV19 and TRBJ2-1, with D unclear. Trimming took off 6 bases at V and 3 bases at J, with 12 bases between the two ends. Germline V gives CDR1 LNHDA, CDR2 SQIVND (reference sequence). CDR3 length: 14 residues.

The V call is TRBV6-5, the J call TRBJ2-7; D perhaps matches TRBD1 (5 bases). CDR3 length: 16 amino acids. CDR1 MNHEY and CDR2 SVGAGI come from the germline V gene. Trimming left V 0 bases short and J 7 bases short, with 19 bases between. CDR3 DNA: TGTGCCAGCAGTTACTCGAGTACCAGGGAAGTGAAGGAGCAGTACTTC. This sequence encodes CASSYSSTREVKEQYF.